This TCR beta chain was sequenced in a study of shared clonotypes between healthy human individuals. The V and J ends lost 4 bases and 4 bases respectively, with 18 bases between them. The CDR3 spans 15 residues. Germline V gives CDR1 SQVTM, CDR2 ANQGSEA. Researchers ran the assay at a deep level. Sequencing was performed with immunoSEQ multiplex PCR; in TCRdb, only in-frame clones are kept and a portion is missing. The sample has millions of clones, about 92% seen once. Details on this clone: Its antigen is as yet unknown.

General study points: Represented diversity (both genetic and exposure-history) was limited by the small number of donors.

Source material: naive CD4+ T cells sorted from blood. Described subset: CD45RA+ positively selected. The chain is built from TRBV29-1 and TRBJ2-3; perhaps TRBD1 as D (5 bases). This receptor was obtained from a man younger than 35 in good health. Written as DNA, the CDR3 is TGCAGCGTTGTATTTTGGGGTCTAGGGGCAGATACGCAGTATTTT. It is translated as CSVVFWGLGADTQYF.